The clone carrying this T cell receptor beta chain was counted ten times or more. This entry comes from a study of regulatory T cells in long-lasting Graves disease. Researchers made TCR beta libraries by using iRepertoire HTBI primers and running Arm-PCR on CDR3 regions. TCRdb ran MiXCR on the multiplex PCR reads and lists one entry per CDR3 protein. The sample records over 300,000 distinct CDR3 sequences, about 16% being singletons. This CDR3 is built from 14 residues. CDR1 SGHRS and CDR2 YFSETQ come from the germline V gene. V lost 4 bases and J 2 bases, leaving 12 bases between the germline ends. Time point in this sample: newly diagnosed GD, antithyroid drugs for less than 3 months. PBMC-extracted RNA yielded the TCR library.

The V call is TRBV5-1, the J call TRBJ1-1, with D possibly TRBD1 on 6 matching bases. The starting material was peripheral blood mononuclear cells (PBMCs), obtained at new diagnosis, from a patient treated with antithyroid drugs. The receptor's source is a female donor with Graves disease. The CDR3 sequence: CASSGGGSNTEAFF. In nucleotides, the CDR3 is TGCGCCAGCAGCGGGGGGGGCTCAAACACTGAAGCTTTCTTT.